These 17 T cell receptor beta chains came from one sample sequenced in a study of blood T cell repertoires in COVID-19. Produced via immunoSEQ multiplex PCR; TCRdb's table is partial and in-frame only. The sample has 150,000 to 200,000 clones, approximately 87% seen once. The specimen sequenced was PBMCs or T cells enriched from blood (not recorded which). The source is a woman aged 45-65 years who had recovered from COVID-19.

The chain couples TRBV2 to TRBJ1-2; D unresolved. The V end was cut by 2 bases, the J end by 9 bases, with 10 bases between. Germline V lookup: CDR1 SNHLY, CDR2 FYNNEI. This CDR3 has 12 amino acids. In nucleotides, the CDR3 is TGTGCCAGCAGTGAAATGGGGAGTAGCTACACCTTC. Its translation is CASSEMGSSYTF.

The chain links TRBV3-1 (or the pseudogene TRBV3-2) to TRBJ1-1, with no clear D. The CDR3 has 14 amino acids. Trimming stripped 1 base from V and 4 bases from J, with 10 bases between. CDR1 is LGHDT, CDR2 YNNKEL, per germline (reference sequence). The CDR3 sequence: CASSQGRVSTEAFF. Written as DNA, the CDR3 is TGTGCCAGCAGCCAAGGGAGGGTCTCCACTGAAGCTTTCTTT.

This chain's CDR3 is CASSGQSSSYGYTF. The CDR3 DNA sequence: TGTGCCAGCAGTGGACAGAGTAGTTCCTATGGCTACACCTTC. The genes are TRBV25-1 and TRBJ1-2, with D perhaps matching TRBD1 (5 bases). Germline V CDR1 and CDR2: MGHDK, SYGVNS. The CDR3 length is 14 residues. Trimming left V 4 bases short and J 4 bases short, with 13 bases between.

This clone was found once. The V and J genes are TRBV19 and TRBJ1-5; D unclear. The CDR3 runs 13 residues. CDR1 is LNHDA, CDR2 SQIVND, per germline (reference sequence). Trimming cost V 3 bases and J 4 bases, with 7 bases left between them. The CDR3 region has the DNA TGTGCCAGTAGTATGGGGAGTAATCAGCCCCAGCATTTT. It is translated as CASSMGSNQPQHF. The whole variable domain, remainder taken from reference TRBV19 and TRBJ1-5, is DGGITQSPKYLFRKEGQNVTLSCEQNLNHDAMYWYRQDPGQGLRLIYYSQIVNDFQKGDIAEGYSVSREKKESFPLTVTSAQKNPTAFYLCASSMGSNQPQHFGDGTRLSIL.

The rearrangement links TRBV7-2 to TRBJ1-1; 9 bases fit TRBD1. The CDR3 spans 15 residues. The junction had 8 bases not matched to a gene; V was cut back by 3 bases and J by 6 bases. Per germline, CDR1 SGHTA and CDR2 FQGNSA. The CDR3: CASSFLGQGESEAFF. The CDR3 region has the DNA TGTGCCAGCAGCTTTCTGGGACAGGGTGAGTCTGAAGCTTTCTTT.

This clone was observed once. The chain links TRBV19 to TRBJ2-6, with a weak D call TRBD1 (6 bases). Deletions cut 8 bases from V and 2 bases from J, with 13 bases between. The CDR3 loop spans 15 amino acids. From germline, CDR1 is LNHDA and CDR2 SQIVND (reference sequence). Here the CDR3 DNA reads TGTGCCAGTCGACAGGTCATTGCTGGGGCCAACGTCCTGACTTTC. Translation gives CASRQVIAGANVLTF. The full variable domain, with the rest looked up from reference TRBV19 and TRBJ2-6, is DGGITQSPKYLFRKEGQNVTLSCEQNLNHDAMYWYRQDPGQGLRLIYYSQIVNDFQKGDIAEGYSVSREKKESFPLTVTSAQKNPTAFYLCASRQVIAGANVLTFGAGSRLTVL.

The sample holds one count of this clone. CDR3 protein: CASSSPGLQYTDTQYF. CDR3 nucleotide sequence: TGTGCCAGCAGCTCACCGGGACTACAGTACACAGATACGCAGTATTTT. The chain recombines TRBV5-6 with TRBJ2-3, with 7 bases aligning to TRBD2. Germline assignment: CDR1 SGHDT and CDR2 YYEEEE. The CDR3 has 16 residues. With V trimmed by 3 bases and J by 2 bases, 9 bases remained unmatched.

The rearrangement links TRBV2 to TRBJ1-5; a weak D match, TRBD1 (6 bases). Germline lookup yields CDR1 SNHLY and CDR2 FYNNEI. This CDR3 is built from 14 residues. V was cut by 7 bases and J by 0 bases, with 10 bases left in between. CDR3: CASNDRNSNQPQHF. CDR3 in DNA: TGTGCCAGCAATGACAGGAATAGCAATCAGCCCCAGCATTTT.

This clone was found once. The chain recombines TRBV27 with TRBJ2-5; 9 bases are a match to TRBD1. CDR1 is MNHEY, CDR2 SMNVEV, per germline (reference sequence). This CDR3 spans 13 amino acids. V gave up 8 bases and J gave up 2 bases; unmatched junction bases: 3. The CDR3 sequence: CASQDRGQETQYF. As DNA, the CDR3 is TGTGCCAGCCAAGACAGGGGGCAAGAGACCCAGTACTTC.

The rearrangement joins TRBV4-3 to TRBJ2-4; D possibly corresponds to TRBD1 (5 bases). Germline CDR1 reads LGHNA; CDR2 reads YSLEER. This CDR3 comprises 16 residues. The ends were cut back, 0 bases at V and 0 bases at J, with 9 bases in the middle. CDR3 DNA: TGCGCCAGCAGCCAAGACAGGGATTTAGCCAAAAACATTCAGTACTTC. Encoded protein: CASSQDRDLAKNIQYF.

The chain is built from TRBV25-1 and TRBJ1-2; a weak D match, TRBD1 (6 bases). Per the germline V gene, CDR1 is MGHDK and CDR2 is SYGVNS. The CDR3 sequence is 12 residues long. Trimming left V 6 bases short and J 7 bases short, with 12 bases between. The CDR3: CASRAGASGYTF. As DNA, the CDR3 is TGTGCCAGCAGGGCGGGGGCAAGTGGCTACACCTTC.

The chain carries TRBV7-2 and TRBJ1-3; 7 bases fit TRBD1. V shed 5 bases, J shed 3 bases, and the junction held 4 bases outside the gene matches. The CDR3 has 14 amino acids. Germline V gives CDR1 SGHTA, CDR2 FQGNSA. The CDR3 region is CASSRRQGGNTIYF. In DNA, the CDR3 is TGTGCCAGCAGCCGTAGACAGGGTGGAAACACCATATATTTT.

CDR3 coding DNA: TGCGCCAGCAGCTTGGAGGGTCACGGCGGGGGGCCGGAGACCCAGTACTTC. This sequence encodes CASSLEGHGGGPETQYF. The J gene is TRBJ2-5, the V gene TRBV5-1; 8 bases match TRBD2. CDR1 and CDR2 from the germline V gene are SGHRS and YFSETQ. V lost 0 bases and J lost 5; bases outside the gene matches: 12. CDR3 length: 17 amino acids.

The rearrangement uses TRBV5-1 and TRBJ1-2; D perhaps matches TRBD1 (6 bases). Germline V lookup: CDR1 SGHRS, CDR2 YFSETQ. This CDR3 region has 14 residues. V was trimmed by 7 bases and J by 7 bases, leaving 20 bases between them. Written as DNA, the CDR3 is TGCGCCAGCCGGCTGGACAGTGCGGCGGGTGGCTACACCTTC. It codes for CASRLDSAAGGYTF.

The rearrangement uses TRBV5-5 and TRBJ1-1; D might be TRBD1 (5 bases). The CDR3 is made up of 14 amino acids. Trimming took off 4 bases at V and 1 base at J, with 11 bases between the two ends. Germline V gene lookup returns CDR1 SGHKS and CDR2 YYEKEE (reference sequence). CDR3 in amino acids: CASSQQTANTEAFF. Written as DNA, the CDR3 is TGTGCCAGCAGCCAGCAGACAGCGAACACTGAAGCTTTCTTT.

The chain has TRBV9 and TRBJ1-1, with 7 bases aligning to TRBD1. The CDR3 loop spans 14 amino acids. V trimming: 1 base; J trimming: 1 base; junction bases outside the gene matches: 1. The germline V gene has CDR1 SGDLS and CDR2 YYNGEE. In nucleotides, the CDR3 is TGTGCCAGCAGCGTATCAGGGGGGAACACTGAAGCTTTCTTT. It yields the protein CASSVSGGNTEAFF.

This sequence joins TRBV29-1 and TRBJ2-2; 8 bases line up with TRBD2. The CDR3 is made up of 15 amino acids. The germline CDR1 and CDR2 sequences are SQVTM and ANQGSEA. Losses at the gene ends were 1 base for V and 1 base for J; bases not matched to a gene: 2. The CDR3, as DNA: TGCAGCGTTGAAGGGCTAGCGGGGAACACCGGGGAGCTGTTTTTT. Amino acid sequence: CSVEGLAGNTGELFF.